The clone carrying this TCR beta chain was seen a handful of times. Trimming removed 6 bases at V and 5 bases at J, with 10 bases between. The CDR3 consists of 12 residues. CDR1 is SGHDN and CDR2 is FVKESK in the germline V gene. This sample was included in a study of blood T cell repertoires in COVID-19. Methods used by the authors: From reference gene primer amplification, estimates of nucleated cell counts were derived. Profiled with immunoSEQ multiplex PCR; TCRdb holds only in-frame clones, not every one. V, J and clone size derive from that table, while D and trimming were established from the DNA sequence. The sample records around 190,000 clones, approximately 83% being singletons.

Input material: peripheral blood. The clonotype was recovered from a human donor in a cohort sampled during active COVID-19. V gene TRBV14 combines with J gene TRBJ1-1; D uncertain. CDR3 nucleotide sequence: TGTGCCAGCAGACACCTCGGGACTGAAGCTTTCTTT. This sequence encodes CASRHLGTEAFF.